What follows describes a single TCR beta chain. Its antigen remains undetermined. The sample holds no much larger clone one base away, and base qualities are not on file. Library generation was performed with the immunoSEQ multiplex PCR assay. The multiplex PCR relied on a mix of 60 forward primers for TCR Vbeta segments and 13 reverse primers for TCR Jbeta segments. The CDR3 region of rearranged TCR beta genes was amplified from genomic DNA by a multiplex PCR assay. On the Illumina HiSeq System, the amplified TCR beta libraries were sequenced as 87-base-pair reads. Per the original workflow: A later analysis counted around 72 million unique TCR beta chains across the 600 to 850 repertoires, and 9.5 million to 11 million of these chains were shared by at least two donors. To remove PCR and sequencing errors, raw reads were error-corrected and collapsed into unique sequences using a nearest-neighbor algorithm that merged closely related sequences. Alignment of CDR3 sequences to IMGT reference sequences was used to assign V, D and J gene segments. For a sequence to be retained, a match of at least six nucleotides was required to both a V gene segment and a J gene segment. Rearrangements were classified as productive when the CDR3 lacked stop codons and remained in frame with V and J, and all other rearrangements were classified as non-productive. Following IMGT convention, CDR3 was defined as the stretch from the second conserved V-encoded cysteine up to the conserved J-encoded phenylalanine. Sequences without an unambiguous match to a single V gene segment were excluded from the earlier analysis of 450 to 750 of the donors. An earlier analysis of fewer than 650 of the donors classified V segments as functional when productive rearrangements were above 56.7% and as segregating when the standard deviation between donors was above 5%. A statistical classification framework was built for diagnosing cytomegalovirus status from the catalog of TCR beta chain sequences. A later analysis assigned V and J genes by comparing TCR nucleotide sequences with IMGT/GENE-DB human TR gene sequences. Using the TCRdist pipeline, a later analysis assigned CDR3 sequences along with most-parsimonious VDJ recombination scenarios. In a later analysis, each TCR beta chain was defined by its CDR3 amino acid sequence together with its V-gene family, and reads without a unique V-gene family were excluded. A later analysis removed 450 to 600 highly shared, low-generation-probability nucleotide sequences to deal with suspected cross-contamination and a sequencing artifact. For each public chain, a later analysis derived a clonal expansion index from normalized ranks of inferred template counts within each repertoire. A later analysis computed generation probabilities with a VDJ recombination model fitted to out-of-frame rearrangements, and checked the results against IGoR. Hypergeometric tests were used in a later analysis to score TCR-TCR, TCR-HLA and TCR-CMV co-occurrence, with a repertoire-size bias correction applied to the TCR pairs. To estimate false discovery rates, a later analysis permuted the HLA or CMV assignments 20 times. In a later analysis, co-occurring TCRs were grouped using DBSCAN, with TCRdist sequence similarity added in when clustering inside HLA-allele-positive subsets. For co-occurrence clustering, repertoires with fewer than 30,000 or more than 120,000 public chains were excluded, along with five or six repertoires with anomalous nucleotide sharing. In TCRdb, the immuneACCESS table is reduced to in-frame sequences with V and J assigned. These tables do not hold every clone; where another copy was compared, an unresolved V gene accounts for under half, and the others remain unexplained. V and J calls and clone size are copied from that table; D and trimming were computed from the DNA. The sample contains 100,000 to 150,000 clones, under 85% of them found a single time. Of the sample, about 4.3% falls within the top ten clones.

This entry comes from a study of cytomegalovirus exposure and HLA in healthy donors (dated by TCRdb to about 2017). A note on the overall study: In an earlier analysis of some 610 of the donors, 276 Gb of sequence data and some 120 million unique TCR beta sequences from about 179 million T cells were reported. HLA typing included class I and class II loci at four-digit resolution. Donor age, sex, ethnicity and CMV serostatus were compiled alongside the repertoire data. Using immunosequencing, the study profiled T cell repertoires from roughly 650 subjects and related those repertoires to cytomegalovirus serostatus. The aim of the study was to test whether cataloging public T cell receptors could identify signatures of past pathogen exposure. A later analysis re-examined previously published TCR beta repertoires from 500 to 700 donors and added high-resolution HLA genotyping to investigate patterns of TCR occurrence. To predict cytomegalovirus infection status, the study brought together high-throughput TCR immunosequencing, statistical association of individual TCRs with disease status, and machine learning. A separate validation cohort of 100 to 150 different subjects was used in addition to the roughly 670-subject first cohort. About five DR-DQ haplotypes were handled as single units for association and clustering, since linkage in the cohort was strong. Every repertoire in the discovery cohort had been generated on one and the same sequencing platform. An early release covering around 630 HLA-typed donors comprised about 320 gigabases of sequencing data and 85 million to 100 million unique TCR sequences. A later genetic analysis used genome-wide SNP genotypes for about 65% of the roughly 670 donors, treating that subset as a discovery cohort. The later analysis used no new phenotypic data to find candidate immune exposures, relying instead on TCR beta sequences and their occurrence across donors. Across about 370 genotyped donors of the cohort, an average of about 200,000 unique TCR beta nucleotide sequences per donor were sequenced, and approximately 19% of those sequences were non-productive. Typing coverage varied by locus: about 629-630 donors for A, B, C, DRB1 and DQB1; around 560 for DQA1; around 610 for DPA1; 450 to 480 for DPB1. In an earlier analysis of around 540 of the donors, high-throughput TCR beta sequencing was used to judge whether each TCR beta V gene segment behaved as functional or pseudogenic. Of the roughly 400 genotyped donors, 80% to 90% were placed in the genetic ancestry cluster associated with self-reported Caucasian donors.

What the research found in general, with its limitations: In a later analysis, the rate of TCR association differed among HLA loci, with DRB1 alleles having the most associated TCRs and HLA-C alleles having the fewest. A further reported finding was that TCR beta sequences accurately predicted the HLA-A and HLA-B alleles for most subjects in the first cohort. According to a later analysis, parvovirus B19, influenza, CMV and Epstein-Barr virus appeared linked to several top co-occurrence clusters. A cluster of highly shared sequence variants was judged likely to represent a technical artifact of the sequencing pipeline. An association between a missense DCLRE1C variant and V-gene and J-gene trimming of TCR beta chains was found in a later genetic analysis and replicated in an independent cohort. Because counts were too low, more than 15 rarely observed V segments, including chromosome 9 orphons, were left out of the earlier analysis of about 620 of the donors. At a false discovery rate of 0.05, a later analysis linked 16,000 or so TCR beta sequences to specific HLA alleles. A later genetic analysis reported fewer N-insertions in productive TCRs among donors in an Asian-associated ancestry cluster than the approximately 700-donor mean. Because HLA typing was unavailable for some donors at each locus, only the typed subset was used in association tests. Most TCR sequences were seen in very few donors, while some public TCRs were found in many individuals. When HLA alleles, especially DR and DQ, strongly co-occurred, TCR associations were difficult to assign to individual alleles. Some IMGT-functional V segments, including TRBV6-2 and TRBV6-3, could not be told apart with the 87-base-pair reads, so those segments were excluded. The authors suggested that the approach could potentially be generalized to other disease states and immunological phenotypes. An earlier analysis of around 540 of the donors showed that most TCR beta V segments appeared in productive rearrangements either about 87% or about 30% of the time, which broadly matched IMGT annotations. Presence/absence analyses assumed roughly uniform sequencing depth across donors, an assumption that may not hold. In this cohort, only TCR beta chains were sequenced, and detectable features were limited by the absence of alpha or paired-chain data. Correlated functional status among segregating V segments might reflect linkage disequilibrium, but an unknown experimental factor could not be ruled out. For the cohort, immune exposure information was limited to CMV serostatus. The study listed 164 TCR beta chains as associated with cytomegalovirus. In vitro tests confirmed that a few of the cytomegalovirus-associated TCR beta chains recognize cytomegalovirus antigens. In a later analysis, most CMV-associated TCR beta chains were found to appear HLA-restricted, with HLA associations seemingly driven largely by CMV exposure. The classifier was reported to diagnose cytomegalovirus status with high specificity and sensitivity in both the original cohort and the validation cohort. A later analysis found that HLA-associated TCR beta chains were more clonally expanded and had lower generation probabilities than equally common non-associated chains.

In total, 630 or so healthy bone marrow donors made up the cohort. At the time of sampling, all cohort members were nominally healthy, though unrecorded immune exposures were likely present. The donor was CMV seropositive and belonged to the group of a few hundred seropositive cohort members. A peripheral blood sample was collected from each donor, and TCR beta sequencing was performed on peripheral blood mononuclear cells. Genomic DNA was extracted from the blood cell samples with the Qiagen DNeasy Blood Extraction Kit. Inclusive of the bounding cysteine and phenylalanine, the CDR3 is 15 residues long. Just CDR3 DNA is preserved here, 45 bases in frame from base 1.

This TCR came from a male donor in good health and CMV-seropositive. In this chain, TRBV21-1 is recombined with TRBJ2-7; the D call of TRBD2 is as the table states it, not checked on the DNA. TRBV21-1 constitutes a pseudogene. The sequenced sample consisted of PBMCs. The bases read TGTGCCAGCAGCGTAGAGGACCGGCGGGGGTACGAGCAGTACTTC. Its translation reads: CASSVEDRRGYEQYF.